The following is a T cell receptor beta chain sequence with its context. Both 60 Vbeta primers and 13 Jbeta primers went into the PCR. Profiling relied on immunoSEQ multiplex PCR, and the TCRdb table lists in-frame clones only, not all of them. Found here are some 120,000 clones, around 80% of them singletons; the top ten hold approximately 1%. This record belongs to a study of cytomegalovirus exposure and HLA in healthy donors. The CDR3 sequence is 14 residues long. CDR1 is MGHRA, CDR2 YSYEKL, per germline. The J segment lost 5 bases and the V segment lost 0 bases, leaving 3 bases of the junction unmatched.

The source material was PBMCs. The clonotype was recovered from a woman aged 30 to 39 in good health and CMV-seronegative. V is TRBV4-1 and J is TRBJ1-1, with 7 bases identical to TRBD1. The CDR3 loop is CASSQDTRGTEAFF. The CDR3, as DNA: TGCGCCAGCAGCCAAGATACCAGGGGGACTGAAGCTTTCTTT.